Included here is one T cell receptor beta chain sequence, with context. Its cognate antigen has yet to be identified. Within one base of it there is no much larger clone, and no base qualities were kept. The data stem from a study of control samples from healthy donors and cancer patients (dated by TCRdb to 2020 to 2022). The protocol used for the library was the immunoSEQ multiplex PCR assay. TCRdb re-hosts the immuneACCESS table, in-frame sequences only. Its copies lack some clones; in the studies checked, an unresolved V gene accounts for under half of them, and the cause for the rest is not known. The sample includes tens of thousands of clones, with 70% to 90% observed a single time. Of the sample, 1.9% is held by the ten largest clones. Material for sequencing was PBMCs. This receptor was taken from a woman in her sixties with head and neck cancer.

The DNA reads TGTGCCAGCAGTTCGACTGCTTGGACACCCCTCCACTTT. This translates into CASSSTAWTPLHF. The chain is assembled from TRBV27 and TRBJ1-6; the D gene remains uncertain. V sheds 4 bases and J sheds 11 bases, leaving 12 bases between their ends. Measured from the cysteine to the phenylalanine, the CDR3 is 13 residues long. Only CDR3 DNA remains: 39 bases, in frame from the first base. CDR1 and CDR2, looked up from the germline V gene (reference sequence), are MNHEY and SMNVEV.